This TCR beta chain was identified during a study of cytomegalovirus exposure and HLA in healthy donors. The germline gives CDR1 SGHTA, CDR2 FQGNSA. The CDR3 loop spans 15 amino acids. The V end lost 1 base, the J end lost 0 bases, and 9 bases lay between the germline ends. With 60 Vbeta and 13 Jbeta primers, the PCR was carried out. The data were produced by immunoSEQ multiplex PCR, yet TCRdb's version contains in-frame clones alone and is incomplete. Recorded for this sample: 180,000 or so clones. The chain has TRBV7-2 and TRBJ1-1; the D gene is possibly TRBD1 (5 bases). This TCR was recovered from a boy aged 5-17 years in good health and CMV-seronegative. Sequenced input: PBMCs. The CDR3 coding sequence is TGTGCCAGCAGCTTAGTATCAGGGATGAACACTGAAGCTTTCTTT. Translated, it gives CASSLVSGMNTEAFF.